The TCR beta chain under discussion was sequenced for a study of metastatic and nonmetastatic thyroid tumors. This clone came up many times. As yet, its antigen is unknown. Findings and caveats of the study: When malignant thyroid tumors were compared with benign nodules, TCR beta diversity was reportedly significantly higher in the malignant tumors. This held in both blood and tumor samples.

No patient received treatment before thyroid surgery. TCRdb re-called the PCR reads through MiXCR. In the table there are approximately 25,000 clones, about 12% of which are singletons. Trimming pared 1 base from V and 3 bases from J, leaving 15 bases between. This CDR3 contains 16 residues. CDR1 is SGHRS, CDR2 YFSETQ, per germline. The source material was blood. The sequence derives from a female donor with papillary thyroid cancer or a benign thyroid nodule (not recorded which). Some clones in this sample may be carry-over from other donors' samples. J is TRBJ2-3 and V is TRBV5-1; D possibly corresponds to TRBD2 (5 bases). In nucleotides, the CDR3 is TGCGCCAGCAGCTTGCTGGACTCCCGGCAGACAGATACGCAGTATTTT. It yields the protein CASSLLDSRQTDTQYF.